A selection of T cell receptor beta chains follows, all from one sample in a study of cytomegalovirus exposure and HLA in healthy donors. This table comes from immunoSEQ multiplex PCR, and its TCRdb copy is limited to in-frame clones, with some not included. The sample has tens of thousands of clones; around 70% are singletons. The source material was PBMCs. These TCRs come from a woman in her 50s in good health and CMV-seropositive. CDR3s include the opening cysteine and the closing phenylalanine or tryptophan. A D gene is named only where the DNA matches it firmly. Rows may omit the clone size; those that give it use once, few, many or a size class.

d_gene	v_gene	abundance	j_gene	CDR3nt	CDR3aa
TRBD2	TRBV5-4	-	TRBJ2-7	TGTGCCAGGCTAGCGGGCCAACTTCGAGAGCAGTACTTC	CARLAGQLREQYF
-	TRBV6-6	-	TRBJ2-5	TGTGCCAGCAGTTACAGCCCTTTAGAGACCCAGTACTTC	CASSYSPLETQYF
TRBD1	TRBV10-1	few	TRBJ1-5	TGCGCCAGGGAACCCGGACAGGGTAAGCAGCCCCAGCATTTT	CAREPGQGKQPQHF
-	TRBV27	-	TRBJ2-3	TGTGCCAGCAGTCCTTTGGCAGGCTACACTAGCACAGATACGCAGTATTTT	CASSPLAGYTSTDTQYF
-	TRBV5-3	-	TRBJ2-1	TGTGCAGACTGGGTTCTAAGCTCCTACAATGAGCAGTTCTTC	CADWVLSSYNEQFF
-	TRBV6-5	-	TRBJ2-7	TGTGCCAGCAGTTTCAGGGACGAGCAGTACTTC	CASSFRDEQYF
TRBD1	TRBV6-5	-	TRBJ1-4	TGTGCCAGCAGCCAGACAGGGATTAATGAAAAACTGTTTTTT	CASSQTGINEKLFF
TRBD1	TRBV29-1	-	TRBJ2-2	TGCAGCGTACCGGACAGGGAAGGCACCGGGGAGCTGTTTTTT	CSVPDREGTGELFF
TRBD2	TRBV19	-	TRBJ2-1	TGTGCCAGTAGGGGGACTAGCGGGAGGTTCTCCTACAATGAGCAGTTCTTC	CASRGTSGRFSYNEQFF
-	TRBV28	once	TRBJ1-1	TGTGCCAGCACCCATGGACCGCCGGGGACTGAAGCTTTCTTT	CASTHGPPGTEAFF
-	TRBV7-2	-	TRBJ2-7	TGTGCCAGCAGCGCCCATTCGGAGACTTCCTACGAGCAGTACTTC	CASSAHSETSYEQYF
TRBD2	TRBV5-1	-	TRBJ2-1	TGCGCCAGCAGCCCTGAAGTACTAGCGGCATACAATGAGCAGTTCTTC	CASSPEVLAAYNEQFF
-	TRBV7-8	-	TRBJ2-5	TGTGCCAGCAGCCCTGTCGGGAGTGCGGAGACCCAGTACTTC	CASSPVGSAETQYF
-	TRBV27	few	TRBJ2-2	TGTGCCTCTGAAGCGATCACCGGGGAGCTGTTTTTT	CASEAITGELFF
-	TRBV7-9	-	TRBJ2-5	TGTGCCAGCAGCTCTTCAGCGACCGAAGAGACCCAGTACTTC	CASSSSATEETQYF
TRBD1	TRBV6-6	few	TRBJ1-1	TGTGCCAGCAGCCAACAGGGGTTGAACACTGAAGCTTTCTTT	CASSQQGLNTEAFF
-	TRBV6-5	-	TRBJ2-7	TGTGCCAGCAGTTGCTCAAGCGCCGGTGGCACCTACGAGCAGTACTTC	CASSCSSAGGTYEQYF
-	TRBV11-2	-	TRBJ2-7	TGTGCCAGCAGCGACCTCGGGGTACCTACATCCTACGAGCAGTACTTC	CASSDLGVPTSYEQYF
-	TRBV5-6	-	TRBJ1-5	TGTGCCAGCAGCTTGCAGCAGGGGCGAGGTCAGCCCCAGCATTTT	CASSLQQGRGQPQHF
-	TRBV7-2	-	TRBJ2-1	TGTGCCAGCAGCTCGGACAGTAGGCTCTACAATGAGCAGTTCTTC	CASSSDSRLYNEQFF
TRBD1	TRBV10-1	once	TRBJ2-6	TGCGCCAGCTCCGGGACAGCGAATTCTGGGGCCAACGTCCTGACTTTC	CASSGTANSGANVLTF
-	TRBV5-8	-	TRBJ2-7	TGTGCCAGCAGCTTCAGAGGAACCTACGAGCAGTACTTC	CASSFRGTYEQYF
-	TRBV5-1	-	TRBJ2-2	TGCGCCAGCAGCTTTGGGGTAGCGGTCCACACCGGGGAGCTGTTTTTT	CASSFGVAVHTGELFF
-	TRBV5-1	once	TRBJ2-1	TGCGCCAGCAGCTTGGAACTACCCTCCTACAATGAGCAGTTCTTC	CASSLELPSYNEQFF
-	TRBV6-5	few	TRBJ1-5	TGTGCCAGCAGCCGGGCGGCGGGGGGAGGGCAGCCCCAGCATTTT	CASSRAAGGGQPQHF
-	TRBV4-2	-	TRBJ2-5	TGTGCCAGCAGCCCAGGGGCATGGGAGACCCAGTACTTC	CASSPGAWETQYF
-	TRBV30	-	TRBJ2-7	TGTGCCTGGAGTGTACCTGGACAGCTACAAAGGACCTACGAGCAGTACTTC	CAWSVPGQLQRTYEQYF
-	TRBV10-3	-	TRBJ2-1	TGTGCCATCAGGGGGGCCGGGGTAGTCTGGAATGAGCAGTTCTTC	CAIRGAGVVWNEQFF
-	TRBV7-3	once	TRBJ2-6	TGTGCCAGCAGCCCTCAGGGGTTCTCTGGGGCCAACGTCCTGACTTTC	CASSPQGFSGANVLTF
-	TRBV11-3	-	TRBJ1-3	TGTGCCAGCAGCCAGGGTCCCGGAAACACCATATATTTT	CASSQGPGNTIYF
TRBD1	TRBV6-6	-	TRBJ2-7	TGTGCCAGCAGTTACTCGGTGGAGAGGGGGCAGGGGGAGCAGTACTTC	CASSYSVERGQGEQYF
-	TRBV6-5	-	TRBJ2-2	TGTGCCAGCAGTTATTGGCCACAGAATAGAAGGGGGGAGCTGTTTTTT	CASSYWPQNRRGELFF
-	TRBV25-1	-	TRBJ2-1	TGTGCCAGCGTAGCGGTTAATGAGCAGTTCTTC	CASVAVNEQFF
-	TRBV5-7	-	TRBJ1-1	TGTGCCAGCGCAAAAGGTGAGGGCACTGAAGCTTTCTTT	CASAKGEGTEAFF
-	TRBV5-1	-	TRBJ1-2	TGCGCCAGCAGCTTGGACAGGGTTGGCTACACCTTC	CASSLDRVGYTF
-	TRBV6-1	-	TRBJ2-3	TGTGCCAGCAGTGAAGCCCCGGCAAGTGTAGCACAGTATTTT	CASSEAPASVAQYF
-	TRBV18	-	TRBJ1-2	TGTGCCAGCTCCCAACAGAACCTTAACTATGGCTACACCTTC	CASSQQNLNYGYTF
TRBD2	TRBV5-4	-	TRBJ2-3	TGTGCCAGCAGCTTTCCTAGCGGGAGGGTTGGAGATACGCAGTATTTT	CASSFPSGRVGDTQYF
-	TRBV25-1	-	TRBJ2-1	TGTGCCAGCAGTACGGTACCCAATGAGCAGTTCTTC	CASSTVPNEQFF
TRBD2	TRBV27	few	TRBJ2-7	TGTGCCAGCAGTTTAGCCGGGACTAGTAGTTACGAGCAGTACTTC	CASSLAGTSSYEQYF